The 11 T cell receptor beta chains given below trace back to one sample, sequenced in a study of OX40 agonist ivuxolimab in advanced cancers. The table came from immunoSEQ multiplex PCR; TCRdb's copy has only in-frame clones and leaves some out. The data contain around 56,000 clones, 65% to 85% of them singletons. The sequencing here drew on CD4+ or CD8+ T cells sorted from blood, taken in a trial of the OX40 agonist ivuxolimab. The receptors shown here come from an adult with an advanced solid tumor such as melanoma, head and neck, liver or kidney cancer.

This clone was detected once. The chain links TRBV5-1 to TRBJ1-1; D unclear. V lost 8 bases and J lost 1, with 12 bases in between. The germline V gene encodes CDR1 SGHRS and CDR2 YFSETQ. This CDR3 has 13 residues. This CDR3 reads CASHKRENTEAFF. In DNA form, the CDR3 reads TGCGCCAGTCACAAACGAGAGAACACTGAAGCTTTCTTT.

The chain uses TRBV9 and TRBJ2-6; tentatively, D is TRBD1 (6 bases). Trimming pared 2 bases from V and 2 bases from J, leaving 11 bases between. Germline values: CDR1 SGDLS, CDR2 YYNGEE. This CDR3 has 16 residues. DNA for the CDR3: TGTGCCAGCAGCGTCTCCGGGACAACTGGGGCCAACGTCCTGACTTTC. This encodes CASSVSGTTGANVLTF.

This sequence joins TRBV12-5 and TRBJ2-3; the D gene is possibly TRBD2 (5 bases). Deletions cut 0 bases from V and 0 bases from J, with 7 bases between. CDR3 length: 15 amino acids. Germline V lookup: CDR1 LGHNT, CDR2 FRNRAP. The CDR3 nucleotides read TGTGCTAGTGGTTTGGTACTAGGTAGCACAGATACGCAGTATTTT. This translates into CASGLVLGSTDTQYF.

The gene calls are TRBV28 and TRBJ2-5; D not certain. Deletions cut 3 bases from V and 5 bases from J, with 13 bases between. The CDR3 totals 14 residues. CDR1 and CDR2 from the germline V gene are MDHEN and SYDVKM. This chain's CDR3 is CASSFRLSSETQYF. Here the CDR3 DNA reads TGTGCCAGCAGTTTTAGGCTCTCCTCGGAGACCCAGTACTTC.

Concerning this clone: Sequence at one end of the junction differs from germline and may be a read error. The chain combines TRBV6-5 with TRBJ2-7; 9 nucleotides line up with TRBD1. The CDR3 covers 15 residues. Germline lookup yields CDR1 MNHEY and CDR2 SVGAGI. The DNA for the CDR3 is TGTGCCAGCATTTACTCCGGGACAGGGTCCTACGAGCAGTACTTC. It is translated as CASIYSGTGSYEQYF.

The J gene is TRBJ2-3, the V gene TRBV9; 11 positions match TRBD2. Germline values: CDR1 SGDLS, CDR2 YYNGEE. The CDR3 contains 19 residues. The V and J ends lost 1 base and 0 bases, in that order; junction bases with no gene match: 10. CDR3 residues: CASSVQETSGGASTDTQYF. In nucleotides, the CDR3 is TGTGCCAGCAGCGTACAGGAAACTAGCGGGGGAGCTAGCACAGATACGCAGTATTTT.

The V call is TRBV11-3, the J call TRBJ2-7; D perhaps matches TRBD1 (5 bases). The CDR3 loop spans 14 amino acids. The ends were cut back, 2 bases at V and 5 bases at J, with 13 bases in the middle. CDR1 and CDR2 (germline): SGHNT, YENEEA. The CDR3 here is CASSLNGRENEQYF. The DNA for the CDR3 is TGTGCCAGCAGCTTAAATGGCAGGGAAAACGAGCAGTACTTC.

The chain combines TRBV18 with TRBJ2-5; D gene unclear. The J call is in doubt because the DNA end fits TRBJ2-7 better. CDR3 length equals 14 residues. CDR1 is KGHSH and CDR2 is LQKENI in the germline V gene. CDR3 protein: CASSPLESVNEQYF. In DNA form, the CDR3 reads TGTGCCAGCTCACCACTCGAATCCGTCAACGAGCAGTACTTC.

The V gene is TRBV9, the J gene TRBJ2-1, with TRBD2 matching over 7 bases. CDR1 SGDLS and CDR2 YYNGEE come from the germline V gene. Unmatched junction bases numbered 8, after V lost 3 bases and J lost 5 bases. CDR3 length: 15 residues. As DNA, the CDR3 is TGTGCCAGCAGCGGAAGGCGGGGGATCGACAATGAGCAGTTCTTC. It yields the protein CASSGRRGIDNEQFF.

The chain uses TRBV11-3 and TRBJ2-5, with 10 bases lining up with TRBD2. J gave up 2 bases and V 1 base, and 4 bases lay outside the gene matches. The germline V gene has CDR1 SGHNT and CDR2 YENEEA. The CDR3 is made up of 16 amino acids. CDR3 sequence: CASSLVASGGQETQYF. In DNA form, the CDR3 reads TGTGCCAGCAGCTTAGTCGCTAGCGGGGGTCAAGAGACCCAGTACTTC.

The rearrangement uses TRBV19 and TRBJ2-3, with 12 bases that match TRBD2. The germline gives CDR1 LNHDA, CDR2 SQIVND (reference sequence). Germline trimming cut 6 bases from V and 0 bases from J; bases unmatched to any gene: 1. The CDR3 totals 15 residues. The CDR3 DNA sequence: TGTGCCAGTAGGACTAGCGGGGGTAGCACAGATACGCAGTATTTT. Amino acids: CASRTSGGSTDTQYF.